The 26 T cell receptor beta chains listed next were all sequenced from one sample in a study of human T cells and chemical hapten exposure. The time point here: patch test 3, about 24 weeks after DPC sensitization. Treatment defined: therapeutic diphenylcyclopropenone sensitization with weekly scalp DPC. TCRdb reprocessed the RACE reads via MiXCR and lists one record per CDR3 protein. Of about 90,000 distinct CDR3 sequences in the sample, approximately 11% were seen once. This specimen consisted of whole blood, obtained in connection with sensitization to the hapten diphenylcyclopropenone (DPC). The receptors originated from a woman aged 25-40 years with alopecia areata. Some clones in this sample may be carry-over from other donors' samples.

This clonotype was seen only a few times. The chain's CDR3 is CASSQEQRTEAFF. CDR3 DNA sequence: TGTGCCAGCAGCCAAGAACAGCGAACGGAAGCTTTCTTT. The rearrangement uses TRBV14 and TRBJ1-1, with D unclear. The CDR3 has 13 amino acids. The germline CDR1 and CDR2 sequences are SGHDN and FVKESK. The V and J ends lost 0 bases and 8 bases respectively, with 10 bases between them.

There are a few counts of this clonotype. This sequence joins TRBV18 and TRBJ1-5, with 10 bases aligning to TRBD1. The germline CDR1 and CDR2 sequences are KGHSH and LQKENI. The V and J ends lost 6 bases and 6 bases, in that order; junction bases with no gene match: 11. The CDR3 is 16 residues long. The CDR3 nucleotides read TGTGCCAGCTCCGCGGGAGTGGGGGACAGGGGTCAGCCCCAGCATTTT. This gives the protein CASSAGVGDRGQPQHF.

This clonotype was counted at least ten times. The J gene is TRBJ2-1, the V gene TRBV20-1; D unclear. CDR3 length equals 15 residues. V gave up 1 base and J gave up 0 bases, with 10 bases separating them. Germline assignment: CDR1 DFQATT and CDR2 SNEGSKA (reference sequence). In DNA form, the CDR3 reads TGCAGTGCTAGAGGCGTACAGAGCTCCTACAATGAGCAGTTCTTC. Its protein is CSARGVQSSYNEQFF.

This clonotype appeared many times. The chain combines TRBV6-5 with TRBJ1-6; D gene uncertain. V lost 4 bases and J lost 0, with 10 bases in between. CDR1 is MNHEY, CDR2 SVGAGI, per germline. CDR3 length: 16 amino acids. DNA of the CDR3: TGTGCCAGCAGTTTTCAGGCGAGCTCCTATAATTCACCCCTCCACTTT. It encodes CASSFQASSYNSPLHF.

There are many counts of this clonotype. The chain employs TRBV12-3 or TRBV12-4 and TRBJ1-5; 8 nucleotides align to TRBD1. This CDR3 region has 16 residues. The trim removed 6 bases at V and 7 bases at J, leaving 14 bases unmatched. The CDR3 here is CASSLTGQGANQPQHF. The CDR3 nucleotides are TGTGCCAGCAGCCTAACCGGGCAGGGGGCAAACCAGCCCCAGCATTTT.

As regards this clonotype: A much larger clonotype is one base distant, so this may be a read error. The V call is TRBV6-5, the J call TRBJ2-1; D gene uncertain. CDR1 and CDR2 (germline): MNHEY, SVGAGI. This CDR3 is 16 amino acids long. This CDR3 reads CTSSYSAAHYGGEQFF. CDR3 coding DNA: TGTACCAGCAGTTACTCAGCCGCACACTACGGCGGTGAGCAGTTCTTC.

Only a few counts were recorded for this clonotype. CDR3 coding DNA: TGCAGTGCTAGGGGGCTAGCGGGAGGTGAAGATACGCAGTATTTT. The encoded protein is CSARGLAGGEDTQYF. The chain recombines TRBV20-1 with TRBJ2-3; 11 bases align to TRBD2. CDR1 DFQATT and CDR2 SNEGSKA come from the germline V gene (reference sequence). The CDR3 is 15 residues long. V was clipped by 3 bases and J by 5 bases; unmatched bases: 7.

Many counts were recorded for this clonotype. This chain links TRBV2 with TRBJ2-6, with 14 nucleotides matching TRBD2. This CDR3 has 17 residues. Germline V gives CDR1 SNHLY, CDR2 FYNNEI. Losses at the gene ends were 6 bases for V and 3 bases for J; bases not matched to a gene: 4. The CDR3 DNA follows: TGTGCCAGCAGGCGACTAGCGGGAGGGTATGGGGCCAACGTCCTGACTTTC. It is translated as CASRRLAGGYGANVLTF.

This clonotype was counted a few times. V gene TRBV20-1 combines with J gene TRBJ1-3; possibly TRBD1 for D (5 bases). The ends were cut back, 4 bases at V and 0 bases at J, with 10 bases in the middle. This CDR3 spans 14 amino acids. Germline lookup yields CDR1 DFQATT and CDR2 SNEGSKA (reference sequence). CDR3 nucleotides: TGCAGTGCTATTCCGGGGACCTCTGGAAACACCATATATTTT. Its translation: CSAIPGTSGNTIYF.

Worth noting for this clonotype: A much larger clone lies one base from this, so it may be a read error. This chain joins TRBV7-9 and TRBJ2-5; 10 bases are shared with TRBD2. CDR3 length equals 15 residues. Trimming took 0 bases from V and 8 from J; bases not matched to a gene: 6. The germline CDR1 and CDR2 sequences are SEHNR and FQNEAQ (reference sequence). This CDR3 is CASSLAASGGDTQYF. The CDR3, as DNA: TGTGCCAGCAGCTTAGCGGCTAGCGGGGGAGACACCCAGTACTTC. The full variable domain, rest sourced from reference TRBV7-9 and TRBJ2-5, is DTGVSQNPRHKITKRGQNVTFRCDPISEHNRLYWYRQTLGQGPEFLTYFQNEAQLEKSRLLSDRFSAERPKGSFSTLEIQRTEQGDSAMYLCASSLAASGGDTQYFGPGTRLLVL.

In its sample, this clonotype was seen many times. This rearrangement joins TRBV29-1 to TRBJ2-5; tentative D call: TRBD1 (7 bases). The CDR3 has 14 residues. The germline V and J ends were trimmed by 7 bases and 5 bases, with 20 bases remaining between them. The germline V gene encodes CDR1 SQVTM and CDR2 ANQGSEA. CDR3 protein: CSAPQTSGGETQYF. The CDR3 DNA reads TGCAGCGCTCCTCAGACTTCAGGGGGGGAGACCCAGTACTTC.

This clonotype was observed many times. The chain has TRBV28 and TRBJ2-1, with no clear D. Trimming removed 3 bases from V and 5 bases from J, with 8 bases in between. CDR1 and CDR2 from the germline V gene are MDHEN and SYDVKM. The CDR3 sequence is 13 residues long. DNA for the CDR3: TGTGCCAGCAGTTTCCTAACCCACAATGAGCAGTTCTTC. It yields the protein CASSFLTHNEQFF. Combining the CDR3 with reference TRBV28 and TRBJ2-1 gives the whole variable domain DVKVTQSSRYLVKRTGEKVFLECVQDMDHENMFWYRQDPGLGLRLIYFSYDVKMKEKGDIPEGYSVSREKKERFSLILESASTNQTSMYLCASSFLTHNEQFFGPGTRLTVL.

This chain links TRBV5-1 with TRBJ2-1; 9 bases line up with TRBD1. CDR3 length: 14 amino acids. V lost 2 bases to trimming and J lost 5 bases; unmatched junction nucleotides: 2. Germline V gene sequence: CDR1 SGHRS, CDR2 YFSETQ. The CDR3 spells CASSLGQGNNEQFF. The CDR3 DNA sequence: TGCGCCAGCAGCTTAGGACAGGGGAACAATGAGCAGTTCTTC.

This clonotype was counted ten times or more. The chain combines TRBV29-1 with TRBJ2-7, with D perhaps given as TRBD1 or TRBD2 (6 bases each). The CDR3 loop spans 14 amino acids. The V and J ends lost 6 bases and 4 bases respectively, with 19 bases between them. Germline-derived CDR1 and CDR2 are SQVTM and ANQGSEA. The chain's CDR3 is CSVLRGTRGYEQYF. The DNA for the CDR3 is TGCAGCGTCCTCCGGGGGACCAGGGGTTACGAGCAGTACTTC.

This clonotype came up many times. This rearrangement joins TRBV18 to TRBJ2-7; D might be TRBD2 (6 bases). V was cut by 3 bases and J by 5 bases, with 17 bases left in between. This CDR3 has 15 amino acids. Germline V lookup: CDR1 KGHSH, CDR2 LQKENI. CDR3: CASSPEGREANEQYF. The CDR3 nucleotides read TGTGCCAGCTCACCTGAGGGCAGGGAGGCCAACGAGCAGTACTTC. The full variable domain, rest sourced from reference TRBV18 and TRBJ2-7, is NAGVMQNPRHLVRRRGQEARLRCSPMKGHSHVYWYRQLPEEGLKFMVYLQKENIIDESGMPKERFSAEFPKEGPSILRIQQVVRGDSAAYFCASSPEGREANEQYFGPGTRLTVT.

The chain uses TRBV7-9 and TRBJ2-1; D is possibly TRBD2 (7 bases). This CDR3 spans 14 amino acids. Trimming stripped 3 bases from V and 9 bases from J, with 15 bases between. Germline CDR1 SEHNR, CDR2 FQNEAQ (reference sequence). Here the CDR3 DNA reads TGTGCCAGCAGCTTGGGGGGGCCCCTGGGTGAGCAGTTCTTC. Residues: CASSLGGPLGEQFF. Full variable domain (rest looked up from reference TRBV7-9 and TRBJ2-1): DTGVSQNPRHKITKRGQNVTFRCDPISEHNRLYWYRQTLGQGPEFLTYFQNEAQLEKSRLLSDRFSAERPKGSFSTLEIQRTEQGDSAMYLCASSLGGPLGEQFFGPGTRLTVL.

J is TRBJ2-2 and V is TRBV5-1; no clear D gene. The CDR3 is 12 residues long. Germline values: CDR1 SGHRS, CDR2 YFSETQ. The V gene lost 3 bases and the J gene lost 5 bases, with 5 bases spanning the gap. The DNA of the CDR3 is TGCGCCAGCAGCTGGGAAACCGGGGAGCTGTTTTTT. Protein product: CASSWETGELFF.

This clonotype was counted ten times or more. The CDR3 nucleotides read TGTGCCATCAGTGAGTCCGGTGCCTGGGGACTAGCGGACCAGACCCAGTACTTC. This encodes CAISESGAWGLADQTQYF. The V gene is TRBV10-3, the J gene TRBJ2-5, with 11 positions matching TRBD2. There are 18 residues in the CDR3. V shed 0 bases, J shed 6 bases, and the junction held 12 bases outside the gene matches. CDR1 and CDR2 (germline): ENHRY, SYGVKD.

The chain joins TRBV2 to TRBJ2-1, with D tentatively TRBD1 (6 bases). The length of the CDR3 is 15 residues. CDR1 SNHLY and CDR2 FYNNEI come from the germline V gene. V lost 6 bases, J lost 7 bases, and 19 bases lay in between. The CDR3, as DNA: TGTGCCAGCAGCCTGGATACCGGGACACGGAATGAGCAGTTCTTC. As protein: CASSLDTGTRNEQFF. Looking up the rest from reference TRBV2 and TRBJ2-1 gives the full variable domain: EPEVTQTPSHQVTQMGQEVILRCVPISNHLYFYWYRQILGQKVEFLVSFYNNEISEKSEIFDDQFSVERPDGSNFTLKIRSTKLEDSAMYFCASSLDTGTRNEQFFGPGTRLTVL.

This clonotype was detected ten times or more. The rearrangement uses TRBV6-2 or TRBV6-3 and TRBJ1-1; no firm D call. The V and J ends lost 5 bases and 2 bases respectively, with 12 bases between them. This CDR3 has 14 residues. CDR1 is MNHEY, CDR2 SVGEGT, per germline. As DNA, the CDR3 is TGTGCCAGCAGTAGATTGGGCCTAAACACTGAAGCTTTCTTT. Translation gives CASSRLGLNTEAFF.

The V call is TRBV12-3 or TRBV12-4, the J call TRBJ2-5; 7 bases are a match to TRBD1. The CDR3 runs to 15 residues. V lost 5 bases to trimming and J lost 2 bases; unmatched junction nucleotides: 8. In DNA, the CDR3 is TGTGCCAGCAGTCCACCCTGGGGACAGCAAGAGACCCAGTACTTC. Translated, it gives CASSPPWGQQETQYF.

This sequence joins TRBV3-1 and TRBJ2-5; unclear D gene. Trimming took off 0 bases at V and 3 bases at J, with 17 bases between the two ends. The CDR3 length is 17 residues. The germline V gene has CDR1 LGHDT and CDR2 YNNKEL (reference sequence). For the CDR3, the DNA is TGTGCCAGCAGCCAAGATCGGACGGTACGGACCAAAGAGACCCAGTACTTC. This gives the protein CASSQDRTVRTKETQYF.

This clonotype was detected only a few times. V gene TRBV18 combines with J gene TRBJ1-2, with a weak D call TRBD1 (5 bases). Per germline, CDR1 KGHSH and CDR2 LQKENI. This CDR3 has 13 amino acids. Trimming removed 2 bases from V and 6 bases from J, with 10 bases in between. The CDR3 DNA sequence: TGTGCCAGCTCACCAGTGGGGCCGAATGGCTACACCTTC. This translates into CASSPVGPNGYTF.

Ten or more counts support this clonotype. The chain recombines TRBV2 with TRBJ1-1, with D unclear. V lost 3 bases and J lost 3, with 8 bases in between. CDR3 length: 13 residues. The germline V gene encodes CDR1 SNHLY and CDR2 FYNNEI. Here the CDR3 reads CASSETFYTEAFF. The CDR3 DNA reads TGTGCCAGCAGTGAGACTTTCTACACTGAAGCTTTCTTT.

The sample holds many counts of this clonotype. This chain joins TRBV28 and TRBJ2-3, with TRBD2 identical over 8 bases. The ends lost 2 bases at V and 3 bases at J; junction bases unmatched: 4. The germline V gene has CDR1 MDHEN and CDR2 SYDVKM. This CDR3 has 15 residues. CDR3 nucleotides: TGTGCCAGCAGTTTAATAGCTAGCGGGACAGATACGCAGTATTTT. The encoded protein is CASSLIASGTDTQYF. The full variable domain, its missing parts supplied by reference TRBV28 and TRBJ2-3, is DVKVTQSSRYLVKRTGEKVFLECVQDMDHENMFWYRQDPGLGLRLIYFSYDVKMKEKGDIPEGYSVSREKKERFSLILESASTNQTSMYLCASSLIASGTDTQYFGPGTRLTVL.

V gene TRBV29-1 combines with J gene TRBJ1-5; no definite D call. Trimming left V 7 bases short and J 1 base short, with 14 bases between. CDR3 length: 14 residues. CDR1 and CDR2 from the germline V gene are SQVTM and ANQGSEA. CDR3 coding DNA: TGCAGCGCCGGGGATCCGGGGAGCAATCAGCCCCAGCATTTT. Translation: CSAGDPGSNQPQHF. Combining the CDR3 with reference TRBV29-1 and TRBJ1-5 gives the whole variable domain SAVISQKPSRDICQRGTSLTIQCQVDSQVTMMFWYRQQPGQSLTLIATANQGSEATYESGFVIDKFPISRPNLTFSTLTVSNMSPEDSSIYLCSAGDPGSNQPQHFGDGTRLSIL.